Following are 12 T cell receptor beta chains from one sample sequenced in a study of blood T cell repertoires in COVID-19. TCRdb's table, derived via immunoSEQ multiplex PCR, lists solely in-frame clones and lacks some. The sample lists about 380,000 clones; roughly 87% were seen once. The source material was PBMCs or T cells enriched from blood (not recorded which). Source of these receptors: a woman in her twenties or thirties who had recovered from COVID-19.

V and J are TRBV27 and TRBJ2-1, with 12 positions matching TRBD2. Germline-derived CDR1 and CDR2 are MNHEY and SMNVEV (reference sequence). The V segment lost 7 bases and the J segment 10 bases; nucleotides outside the gene matches: 11. This CDR3 spans 15 amino acids. CDR3 nucleotide sequence: TGTGCCAGCACGTTCGGACTAGCGGGATTAAGGGAGCAGTTCTTC. This encodes CASTFGLAGLREQFF.

This clone was detected only a few times. This rearrangement joins TRBV5-6 to TRBJ1-2, with D hard to call. CDR1 and CDR2 (germline): SGHDT, YYEEEE. The CDR3 is 13 residues long. V gave up 1 base and J gave up 6 bases, with 10 bases separating them. CDR3 bases: TGTGCCAGCAGCTTGATCTACCCCCATGGCTACACCTTC. Translated: CASSLIYPHGYTF.

This clone was seen only a few times. The chain combines TRBV27 with TRBJ1-1; 8 positions agree with TRBD1. The CDR3 is made up of 14 amino acids. The germline CDR1 and CDR2 sequences are MNHEY and SMNVEV (reference sequence). J lost 10 bases, V lost 3 bases, and 10 bases had no gene match. This CDR3 reads CASSFISDRGRAFF. CDR3 nucleotide sequence: TGTGCCAGCAGTTTTATATCTGACAGGGGCAGAGCTTTCTTT.

J is TRBJ2-7 and V is TRBV5-1, with TRBD2 matching 8 bases. Per the germline V gene, CDR1 is SGHRS and CDR2 is YFSETQ. The trim removed 1 base at V and 7 bases at J, leaving 7 bases unmatched. The CDR3 loop spans 14 amino acids. CDR3 sequence (DNA): TGCGCCAGCAGCTTGAATAGCGGGATTGAAGAGCAGTACTTC. Translation: CASSLNSGIEEQYF.

The rearrangement uses TRBV27 and TRBJ2-7; 13 nucleotides align to TRBD2. Losses at the gene ends were 5 bases for V and 4 bases for J; bases not matched to a gene: 8. The CDR3 runs 16 residues. Germline V gives CDR1 MNHEY, CDR2 SMNVEV (reference sequence). The DNA for the CDR3 is TGTGCCAGCAGTACTCTCGGGACTAGCGGGATATACGAGCAGTACTTC. Its translation is CASSTLGTSGIYEQYF.

The V gene is TRBV4-1, the J gene TRBJ1-2; tentatively, D is TRBD1 (5 bases). V dropped 1 base and J dropped 2 bases, with 14 bases sitting between them. Germline values: CDR1 MGHRA, CDR2 YSYEKL. The CDR3 consists of 16 residues. The DNA of the CDR3 is TGCGCCAGCAGCCAAGTGGGGGGGGTCGAGAACTATGGCTACACCTTC. Translating gives CASSQVGGVENYGYTF.

CDR3 protein: CASSSGQSYEQYF. DNA of the CDR3: TGTGCCAGCAGCTCGGGACAGTCCTACGAGCAGTACTTC. This chain links TRBV3-1 (or the pseudogene TRBV3-2) with TRBJ2-7, with TRBD1 identical over 7 bases. The CDR3 runs 13 residues. V was clipped by 5 bases and J by 1 base; unmatched bases: 2. The germline V gene encodes CDR1 LGHDT and CDR2 YNNKEL (reference sequence).

This clone was seen only once. The chain combines TRBV7-2 with TRBJ1-1, with D unresolved. CDR3 length equals 13 residues. Germline V CDR1 and CDR2: SGHTA, FQGNSA. V lost 1 base to trimming and J lost 4 bases, with 7 bases between them. CDR3 in amino acids: CASSLGGSTEAFF. In DNA, the CDR3 is TGTGCCAGCAGCTTAGGTGGCAGCACTGAAGCTTTCTTT.

The rearrangement joins TRBV5-8 to TRBJ2-7; tentative D call: TRBD2 (6 bases). CDR1 and CDR2 from the germline V gene are SGHTS and YDEGEE. The CDR3 is 17 residues long. Trimming cost V 4 bases and J 2 bases, with 22 bases left between them. CDR3: CASSPIDGGKVPYEQYF. In DNA, the CDR3 is TGTGCCAGCAGCCCGATTGACGGGGGTAAGGTCCCCTACGAGCAGTACTTC.

The chain combines TRBV12-5 with TRBJ1-5; tentative D call: TRBD1 (5 bases). The V end lost 6 bases, the J end lost 2 bases, and 14 bases lay between the germline ends. The CDR3 consists of 15 residues. CDR1 is LGHNT, CDR2 FRNRAP, per germline. Written as DNA, the CDR3 is TGTGCTAGTGGCTCACAGGCGACGGGCAATCAGCCCCAGCATTTT. This codes for CASGSQATGNQPQHF.

The chain employs TRBV19 and TRBJ1-6, with D possibly being TRBD1 (6 bases). V was trimmed by 4 bases and J by 4 bases, leaving 17 bases between them. The CDR3 length is 17 residues. The germline CDR1 and CDR2 sequences are LNHDA and SQIVND (reference sequence). CDR3 DNA: TGTGCCAGTAGTACAACCCACCGCAGGGGATATAATTCACCCCTCCACTTT. As protein: CASSTTHRRGYNSPLHF.

The V and J genes are TRBV6-2 or TRBV6-3 and TRBJ2-7; 8 positions match TRBD2. CDR1 and CDR2 from the germline V gene are MNHEY and SVGEGT. The CDR3 spans 15 residues. V lost 3 bases and J lost 0; bases outside the gene matches: 4. The CDR3 DNA is TGTGCCAGCAGTTATACCGGGGGGGCCTCCTACGAGCAGTACTTC. As protein: CASSYTGGASYEQYF.